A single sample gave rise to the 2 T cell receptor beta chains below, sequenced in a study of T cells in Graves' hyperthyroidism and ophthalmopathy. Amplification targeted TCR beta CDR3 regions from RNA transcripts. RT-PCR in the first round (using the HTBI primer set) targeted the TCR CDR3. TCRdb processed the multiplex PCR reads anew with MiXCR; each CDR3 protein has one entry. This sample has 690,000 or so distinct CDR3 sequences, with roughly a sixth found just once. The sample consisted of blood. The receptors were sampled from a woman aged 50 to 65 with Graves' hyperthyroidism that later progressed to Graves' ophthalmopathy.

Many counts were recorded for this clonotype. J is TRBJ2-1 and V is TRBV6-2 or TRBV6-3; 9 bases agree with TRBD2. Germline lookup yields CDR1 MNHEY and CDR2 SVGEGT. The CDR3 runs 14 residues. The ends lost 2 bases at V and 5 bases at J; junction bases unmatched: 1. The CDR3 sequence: CASSYGTSNNEQFF. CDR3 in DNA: TGTGCCAGCAGTTACGGGACTAGCAACAATGAGCAGTTCTTC.

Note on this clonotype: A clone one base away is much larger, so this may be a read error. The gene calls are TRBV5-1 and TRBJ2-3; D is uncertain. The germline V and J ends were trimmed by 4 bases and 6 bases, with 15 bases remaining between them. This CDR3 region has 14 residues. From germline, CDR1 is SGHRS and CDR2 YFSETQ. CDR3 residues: CASSHPSPLDTQYF. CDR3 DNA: TGCGCCAGCAGCCACCCCAGTCCGCTGGATACGCAGTATTTT.